These 28 T cell receptor beta chains were sequenced from one sample in a study of molecular identifiers for immune sequencing clone quantification. TCRdb ran MiXCR on the PCR reads and lists one entry per CDR3 protein. The table records approximately 670,000 distinct CDR3 sequences, less than 20% of them present only once. The material sequenced was naive CD8+ T cells from blood, with Jurkat cell RNA spiked in. Subset specified: FACS-sorted CD8+CD4-CCR7+CD45RA+ naive T cells. The receptors originated from a human donor in good health. Some libraries in this study had Jurkat cell RNA spiked in.

To note about this clonotype: This clone may be a read error of a much larger clone one base away. The V and J genes are TRBV30 and TRBJ2-2; maybe TRBD2 (5 bases). The CDR3 has 12 residues. From germline, CDR1 is GTSNPN and CDR2 SVGIG (reference sequence). CDR3 sequence reads: CAWSVLDGELVF. The CDR3, as DNA: TGTGCCTGGAGTGTCCTGGACGGGGAGCTGGTTTTT. Supplemented by reference TRBV30 and TRBJ2-2, the full variable domain reads SQTIHQWPATLVQPVGSPLSLECTVEGTSNPNLYWYRQAAGRGLQLLFYSVGIGQISSEVPQNLSASRPQDRQFILSSKKLLLSDSGFYLCAWSVLDGELVFGEGSRLTVL.

About this clonotype itself: A clone one base away is much larger, so this may be a read error. The V gene is TRBV12-3 or TRBV12-4, the J gene TRBJ2-3; D is ambiguous. The CDR3 is 14 amino acids. The V gene lost 3 bases and the J gene lost 4 bases, with 11 bases spanning the gap. The CDR3 coding sequence is TGTGCCAGCAGTTTTATGCGGCCCGCAGATACGCAGTATTTT. It yields the protein CASSFMRPADTQYF.

The chain is built from TRBV7-2 and TRBJ2-5, with a tentative D call TRBD1 (5 bases). There are 13 residues in the CDR3. Between the trimmed V and J ends, which lost 5 bases and 5 bases, there was a span of 12 bases. CDR1 is SGHTA, CDR2 FQGNSA, per germline. The chain's CDR3 is CASSPWGAETQYF. The CDR3 DNA reads TGTGCCAGCAGCCCTTGGGGCGCGGAGACCCAGTACTTC.

The rearrangement joins TRBV27 to TRBJ2-7, with D tentatively TRBD1 (5 bases). Germline V CDR1 and CDR2: MNHEY, SMNVEV (reference sequence). Trimming stripped 1 base from V and 5 bases from J, with 21 bases between. The CDR3 spans 17 residues. CDR3 sequence (DNA): TGTGCCAGCAGTTTATTACAGGTCCAGCATGTAGGGGACGAGCAGTACTTC. Protein product: CASSLLQVQHVGDEQYF.

This clonotype has only one observation. CDR3 sequence: CASSSLGLQESYEQYF. The CDR3 DNA follows: TGTGCCAGCAGTTCACTCGGGCTACAGGAGTCCTACGAGCAGTACTTC. The chain employs TRBV6-2 or TRBV6-3 and TRBJ2-7, with D tentatively TRBD1 (5 bases). This CDR3 spans 16 amino acids. V lost 4 bases to trimming and J lost 1 base, with 17 bases between them. Germline CDR1 reads MNHEY; CDR2 reads SVGEGT.

Of note for this clonotype: The CDR3 ends on some other residue instead of the conserved phenylalanine or tryptophan, so this is likely a read error. The J gene is TRBJ2-3, the V gene TRBV4-1; TRBD2 aligns across 10 bases. The CDR3 spans 16 residues. CDR1 MGHRA and CDR2 YSYEKL come from the germline V gene. V shed 0 bases and J 11 bases; nucleotides not matched to a gene: 11. The CDR3 loop is CASSQERLAGAHGQYS. CDR3 DNA sequence: TGCGCCAGCAGCCAAGAGAGGCTAGCGGGGGCCCATGGGCAGTATTCC.

This clonotype was seen repeatedly, ten times or more. The rearrangement joins TRBV27 to TRBJ1-1; D unclear. V lost 1 base and J lost 4, with 10 bases in between. CDR1 is MNHEY, CDR2 SMNVEV, per germline (reference sequence). There are 14 residues in the CDR3. CDR3: CASSLWAEATEAFF. The CDR3 DNA follows: TGTGCCAGCAGTTTATGGGCTGAGGCCACTGAAGCTTTCTTT.

This clonotype has ten or more counts. V is TRBV30 and J is TRBJ2-7, with D unclear. The germline V gene has CDR1 GTSNPN and CDR2 SVGIG (reference sequence). Trimming left V 2 bases short and J 6 bases short, with 11 bases between. The CDR3 is 12 residues long. The DNA of the CDR3 is TGTGCCTGGAGTCCCATTGGCGCCGAGCAGTACTTC. It translates to CAWSPIGAEQYF.

This clonotype was seen ten or more times. This chain links TRBV10-3 with TRBJ2-3, with 10 bases matching TRBD2. V was pared by 10 bases and J by 4 bases, with 8 bases of the junction left unmatched. Per the germline V gene, CDR1 is ENHRY and CDR2 is SYGVKD. The CDR3 consists of 14 residues. CDR3: CATSGGGPADTQYF. The CDR3 DNA reads TGTGCCACGAGCGGGGGGGGGCCCGCAGATACGCAGTATTTT.

Ten or more counts support this clonotype. This chain uses TRBV7-6 with TRBJ2-1; no definite D call. V was cut by 7 bases and J by 3 bases, with 19 bases left in between. This CDR3 is built from 16 residues. Germline-derived CDR1 and CDR2 are SGHVS and FNYEAQ. The chain's CDR3 is CASTPLGQDLYNEQFF. DNA for the CDR3: TGTGCCAGCACCCCACTCGGGCAGGACCTCTACAATGAGCAGTTCTTC.

The chain recombines TRBV10-3 with TRBJ1-2; D may be TRBD1 (6 bases). Germline V gene lookup returns CDR1 ENHRY and CDR2 SYGVKD. The CDR3 has 13 residues. V gave up 10 bases and J gave up 4 bases, with 16 bases separating them. The CDR3 bases are TGTGCCAGCCGACAGGACTCGGTCTATGGCTACACCTTC. Residues: CASRQDSVYGYTF.

About this clonotype itself: This may come from a read error, since a much larger clone is one base off. It is likely a read error, because the conserved phenylalanine at the end of the CDR3 is missing. The rearrangement links TRBV6-5 to TRBJ2-5; the D call may be TRBD1 or TRBD2 (5 bases each). CDR3 size: 15 residues. Germline V gene data show CDR1 as MNHEY and CDR2 as SVGAGI. Trimming cost V 6 bases and J 4 bases, with 18 bases left between them. This CDR3 is CASSQIRDPLETQYL. The CDR3 region has the DNA TGTGCCAGCAGCCAAATCCGGGACCCGCTAGAGACCCAGTACCTC.

With respect to this clonotype: A much more abundant neighbour one base away suggests this may be a read error. This sequence joins TRBV7-8 and TRBJ1-1; weak D call: TRBD1 (5 bases). The CDR3 is 14 amino acids. Germline CDR1 and CDR2: SGHVS and FQNEAQ. The CDR3 DNA is TGTGCCAGCACCCGGGGGACGGGTGTCACTGCAGCTTTCTTT. Translated: CASTRGTGVTAAFF.

There are many counts of this clonotype. The chain recombines TRBV7-9 with TRBJ2-2; D unclear. The ends were cut back, 5 bases at V and 5 bases at J, with 9 bases in the middle. The CDR3 runs 13 residues. Looked up from germline, CDR1 is SEHNR and CDR2 is FQNEAQ (reference sequence). The CDR3 coding sequence is TGTGCCAGCAGCCCTGTCCTGACCGGGGAGCTGTTTTTT. Protein product: CASSPVLTGELFF.

Regarding this clonotype: A much more abundant neighbour one base away suggests this may be a read error. V and J are TRBV27 and TRBJ1-1; TRBD1 matches at 10 bases. This CDR3 region has 14 residues. The germline CDR1 and CDR2 sequences are MNHEY and SMNVEV (reference sequence). CDR3 loop: CAGRQGALNTEAFF. The CDR3 nucleotides are TGTGCCGGCAGACAGGGGGCCCTGAACACTGAAGCTTTCTTT.

This clonotype occurred a few times. The CDR3 sequence is CASSLSTHPEQFF. The DNA of the CDR3 is TGTGCCAGCAGTTTATCGACCCACCCCGAGCAGTTCTTC. This chain joins TRBV27 and TRBJ2-1; unclear D gene. The CDR3 covers 13 residues. The V end lost 0 bases, the J end lost 10 bases, and 10 bases lay between the germline ends. Germline CDR1 MNHEY, CDR2 SMNVEV (reference sequence).

The genes are TRBV3-1 and TRBJ2-1; no clear D gene. CDR1 is LGHDT and CDR2 is YNNKEL in the germline V gene (reference sequence). The CDR3 has 12 residues. Trimming removed 4 bases from V and 7 bases from J, with 8 bases in between. The CDR3 nucleotides are TGTGCCAGCAGCCCCCGGTTTAATGAGCAGTTCTTC. Its protein is CASSPRFNEQFF.

In its sample, this clonotype was seen many times. The rearrangement links TRBV7-6 to TRBJ2-2; 14 nucleotides agree with TRBD2. The CDR3 is 21 amino acids. V gave up 5 bases and J gave up 4 bases; unmatched junction bases: 18. Germline V lookup: CDR1 SGHVS, CDR2 FNYEAQ. Written as DNA, the CDR3 is TGTGCCAGCAGCGAAGACCGGACTAGCGGGGGGATAAAGGGGACCACCGGGGAGCTGTTTTTT. Translating it yields CASSEDRTSGGIKGTTGELFF. The variable domain in full, completed from reference TRBV7-6 and TRBJ2-2, reads GAGVSQSPRYKVTKRGQDVALRCDPISGHVSLYWYRQALGQGPEFLTYFNYEAQQDKSGLPNDRFSAERPEGSISTLTIQRTEQRDSAMYRCASSEDRTSGGIKGTTGELFFGEGSRLTVL.

This clonotype has just a few counts. The gene calls are TRBV11-2 and TRBJ1-1, with 7 bases matching TRBD1. The CDR3 length is 13 residues. In germline, CDR1 is SGHAT, CDR2 FQNNGV. Trimming removed 4 bases from V and 11 bases from J; junction bases left unmatched: 10. The CDR3 loop is CASSSWDSRSAFF. For the CDR3, the DNA is TGTGCCAGCAGCTCCTGGGACAGCCGATCTGCTTTCTTT.

This clonotype came up many times. The chain couples TRBV30 to TRBJ2-1; TRBD2 matches at 12 bases. From germline, CDR1 is GTSNPN and CDR2 SVGIG (reference sequence). This CDR3 has 17 residues. V dropped 2 bases and J dropped 2; count of bases not matched to a gene: 7. This chain's CDR3 is CAWSLTSSGGAYNEQFF. The DNA for the CDR3 is TGTGCCTGGAGTCTCACCTCTAGCGGGGGGGCCTACAATGAGCAGTTCTTC.

The rearrangement uses TRBV4-3 and TRBJ2-7, with TRBD2 identical over 7 bases. Germline CDR1 reads LGHNA; CDR2 reads YSLEER. The CDR3 contains 15 residues. The V gene end was trimmed by 1 base and the J gene end by 1 base; junction bases not matched to a gene: 4. In DNA form, the CDR3 reads TGCGCCAGCAGCCAAGGCCGGGAGGCATCCTACGAGCAGTACTTC. Protein: CASSQGREASYEQYF.

This clonotype showed up many times. The V gene is TRBV15, the J gene TRBJ1-4, with D tentatively TRBD1 (6 bases). Trimming removed 1 base at V and 8 bases at J, with 14 bases between. Per germline, CDR1 LNHNV and CDR2 YYDKDF (reference sequence). The CDR3 consists of 15 residues. The CDR3 bases are TGTGCCACCAGCAGAGGTTCACAGGGAGGAGAAAAACTGTTTTTT. It specifies CATSRGSQGGEKLFF.

About this clonotype itself: This clone may be a read error of a much larger clone one base away. The DNA of the CDR3 is TGTGCCAGCAGCTCTACAGGGTTTACGAACACTGAAGCTTTCTTT. Translation: CASSSTGFTNTEAFF. The rearrangement links TRBV7-9 to TRBJ1-1, with D perhaps matching TRBD1 (6 bases). Trimming removed 4 bases at V and 1 base at J, with 13 bases between. Germline V CDR1 and CDR2: SEHNR, FQNEAQ (reference sequence). The CDR3 is made up of 15 amino acids.

This clonotype has a count of ten or more. The junction shows a germline mismatch at one end, possibly a read error. The chain is built from TRBV25-1 and TRBJ1-1, with D unclear. CDR1 is MGHDK and CDR2 is SYGVNS in the germline V gene. The CDR3 is 11 residues long. The CDR3 here is CASSLGTDAFF. The CDR3 nucleotides read TGTGCCAGCAGCCTAGGTACTGACGCTTTCTTT.

In regard to this clonotype: With a much larger clone just one base away, this may be a read error. In this CDR3 the conserved last residue, phenylalanine or tryptophan, is missing, so a read error is likely. The genes are TRBV2 and TRBJ1-1; no clear D gene. Per germline, CDR1 SNHLY and CDR2 FYNNEI. CDR3 length: 10 amino acids. In DNA, the CDR3 is TGTGCAACCCAACGGGGTGAAGCTTTCTTA. Translating it yields CATQRGEAFL.

This clonotype was counted between two and nine times. V usage is TRBV20-1 and J usage is TRBJ2-1, with no clear D. Trimming cost V 6 bases and J 5 bases, with 14 bases left between them. CDR1 is DFQATT and CDR2 is SNEGSKA in the germline V gene (reference sequence). CDR3 length equals 13 residues. As DNA, the CDR3 is TGCAGTGCCCCTGAGCACGACAACAATGAGCAGTTCTTC. Its translation is CSAPEHDNNEQFF.

This clonotype has a count of ten or more. V gene TRBV3-1 combines with J gene TRBJ2-3; no definite D call. This CDR3 has 15 residues. Trimming shortened V by 0 bases and J by 4 bases, and 11 bases separated the two germline ends. Germline values: CDR1 LGHDT, CDR2 YNNKEL (reference sequence). CDR3 in DNA: TGTGCCAGCAGCCAAGATCCCACGGCAGCAGATACGCAGTATTTT. Translating it yields CASSQDPTAADTQYF.

In this sample, this clonotype turned up many times. J is TRBJ1-6 and V is TRBV10-2, with D hard to call. V gave up 7 bases and J gave up 0 bases, with 7 bases separating them. Per the germline V gene, CDR1 is WSHSY and CDR2 is SAAADI. The CDR3 consists of 14 residues. CDR3: CASMPISYNSPLHF. CDR3 sequence (DNA): TGCGCCAGCATGCCTATCTCCTATAATTCACCCCTCCACTTT.